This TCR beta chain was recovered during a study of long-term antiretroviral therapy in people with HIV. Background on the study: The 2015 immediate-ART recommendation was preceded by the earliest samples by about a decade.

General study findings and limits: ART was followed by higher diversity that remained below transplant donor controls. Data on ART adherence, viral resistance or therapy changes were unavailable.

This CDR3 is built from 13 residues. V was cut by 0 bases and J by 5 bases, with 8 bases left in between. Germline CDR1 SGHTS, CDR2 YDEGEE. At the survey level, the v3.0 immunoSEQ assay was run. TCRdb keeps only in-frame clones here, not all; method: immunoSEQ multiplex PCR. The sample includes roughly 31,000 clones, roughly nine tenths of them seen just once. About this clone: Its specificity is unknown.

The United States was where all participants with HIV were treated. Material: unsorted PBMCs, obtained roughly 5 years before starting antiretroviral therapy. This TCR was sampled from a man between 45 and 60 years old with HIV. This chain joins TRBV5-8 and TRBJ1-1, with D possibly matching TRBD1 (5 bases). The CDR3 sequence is CASSLVRETEAFF. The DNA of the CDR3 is TGTGCCAGCAGCTTGGTCAGGGAGACTGAAGCTTTCTTT.